Detailed here is one T cell receptor (beta chain). What it recognizes is unknown. This entry belongs to a study of immune evolution from preneoplasia to lung adenocarcinoma. Points from the study as a whole: From normal lung to invasive adenocarcinoma, top clone frequencies appeared to decrease.

Data came from immunoSEQ multiplex PCR; TCRdb stores just in-frame clones and leaves some out. The sample lists under 45,000 clones, roughly four fifths seen once, with around 5.1% in the top ten. The sequenced sample was FFPE invasive lung adenocarcinoma tissue. The clonotype originates from a person between 60 and 70 years old with lung adenocarcinoma.

The CDR3 DNA is TGTGCCAGCAGCAGCCAGGGGCCCTACAATGAGCAGTTCTTC. Translation: CASSSQGPYNEQFF. The genes are TRBV7-2 and TRBJ2-1; possibly TRBD1 for D (6 bases). Germline V gene data show CDR1 as SGHTA and CDR2 as FQGNSA. Trimming pared 5 bases from V and 2 bases from J, leaving 10 bases between. CDR3 size: 14 residues.